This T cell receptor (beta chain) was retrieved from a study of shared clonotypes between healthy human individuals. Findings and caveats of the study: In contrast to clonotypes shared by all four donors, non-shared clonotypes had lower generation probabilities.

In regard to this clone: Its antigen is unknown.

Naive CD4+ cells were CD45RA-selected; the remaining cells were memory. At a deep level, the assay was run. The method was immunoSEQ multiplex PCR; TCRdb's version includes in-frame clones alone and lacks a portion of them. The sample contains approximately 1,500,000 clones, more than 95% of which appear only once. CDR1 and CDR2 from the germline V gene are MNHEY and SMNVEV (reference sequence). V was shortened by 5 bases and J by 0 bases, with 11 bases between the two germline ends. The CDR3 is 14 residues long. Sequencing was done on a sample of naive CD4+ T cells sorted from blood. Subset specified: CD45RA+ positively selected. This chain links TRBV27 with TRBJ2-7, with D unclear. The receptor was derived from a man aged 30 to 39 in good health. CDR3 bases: TGTGCCAGCAGTCCCCGGATCCACTCCTACGAGCAGTACTTC. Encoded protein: CASSPRIHSYEQYF.